This TCR beta chain was recovered during a study of blood T cell repertoires in COVID-19. Overall study context: Acute-phase and convalescent COVID-19 samples originated in the United States, Italy and Spain.

Germline V gene sequence: CDR1 LGHDT, CDR2 YNNKEL (reference sequence). This CDR3 contains 15 residues. V was pared by 4 bases and J by 5 bases, with 17 bases between. Seattle's cohort entered during active infection and was followed longitudinally. This clone was seen once. Per the original methods: Estimation of nucleated cell counts relied on the amplification of reference gene primers. TCRdb's copy holds only in-frame clones and misses some; the assay was immunoSEQ multiplex PCR. D and trimming were read from the DNA, whereas the V and J calls and clone size are those reported in that table. The sample lists approximately 110,000 clones; roughly 72% were seen once.

This chain connects TRBV3-1 (or the pseudogene TRBV3-2) to TRBJ1-1, with D possibly being TRBD1 (5 bases). The sequencing sample was made of peripheral blood. The origin of this receptor is a man aged 80 or over with COVID-19, enrolled during active disease. CDR3 in DNA: TGTGCCAGCAGCCCGACATCAGGGACTAGAACTGAAGCTTTCTTT. Residues: CASSPTSGTRTEAFF.